The clone carrying this T cell receptor beta chain turned up a few times. Its antigen is unknown. The sample originates from a study of blood T cells in healthy people across ages. Each of the donors had around 10 milliliters of peripheral blood drawn into EDTA-treated Vacutainer tubes. A second PCR, run for about 7 to 11 cycles, used a sample-barcoded 5' primer plus a J-beta primer mix. MiXCR was run by TCRdb on the 5' RACE reads, yielding one entry per CDR3 protein. In the table there are 950,000 to 1,200,000 distinct CDR3 sequences, 30% to 40% of which are singletons. Points from the study as a whole: From one million sequenced T cells, diversity estimates were lower bounds. Significant beta diversity loss was already apparent by age approximately 42, declining roughly linearly.

V lost 5 bases to trimming and J lost 0 bases, with 17 bases between them. The CDR3 consists of 17 residues. Looked up from germline, CDR1 is SGHVS and CDR2 is FNYEAQ. V gene TRBV7-6 combines with J gene TRBJ1-5; weak D call: TRBD1 (5 bases). The TCR sequence derives from a man between 18 and 35 years old in good health. Specimen: blood. The DNA for the CDR3 is TGTGCCAGCAGCCCAGCGGGACGGAGCTATAGCAATCAGCCCCAGCATTTT. Its protein is CASSPAGRSYSNQPQHF.